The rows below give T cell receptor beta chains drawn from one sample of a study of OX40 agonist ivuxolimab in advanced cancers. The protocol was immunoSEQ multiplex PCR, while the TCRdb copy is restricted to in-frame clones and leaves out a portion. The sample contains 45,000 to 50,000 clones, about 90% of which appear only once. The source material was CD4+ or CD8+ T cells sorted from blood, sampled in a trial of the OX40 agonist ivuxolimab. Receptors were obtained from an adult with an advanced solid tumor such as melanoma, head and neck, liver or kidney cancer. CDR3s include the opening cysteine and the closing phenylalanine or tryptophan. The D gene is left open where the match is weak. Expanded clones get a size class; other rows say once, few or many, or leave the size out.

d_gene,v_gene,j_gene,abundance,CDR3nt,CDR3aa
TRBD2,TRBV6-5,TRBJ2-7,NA,TGTGCCAGCAGTAAACTAGCGGGGGACTACGAGCAGTACTTC,CASSKLAGDYEQYF
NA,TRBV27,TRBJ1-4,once,TGTGCCAGCAGGTCCGGGACCCGGGCGCAGGAAAAACTGTTTTTT,CASRSGTRAQEKLFF
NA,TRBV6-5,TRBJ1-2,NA,TGTGCCAGCAGTTACTCGTGGCAGCTAGCTAACTATGGCTACACCTTC,CASSYSWQLANYGYTF
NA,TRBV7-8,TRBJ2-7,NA,TGTGCCAGCAGAATGGGGTACAGCTCCTACGAGCAGTACTTC,CASRMGYSSYEQYF
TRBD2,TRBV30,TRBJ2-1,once,TGTGCCTGGAGAGGGACTAGCGGTGGGAATGAGCAGTTCTTC,CAWRGTSGGNEQFF
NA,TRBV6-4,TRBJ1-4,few,TGTGCCAGCAGTGACTGGGGAATCGGTAATGAAAAACTGTTTTTT,CASSDWGIGNEKLFF
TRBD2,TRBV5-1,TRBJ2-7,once,TGCGCCAGCAGCTTGGCGGTAGCGGGATTAAGCGAGCAGTACTTC,CASSLAVAGLSEQYF
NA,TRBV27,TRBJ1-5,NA,TGTGCTAGCAGTTGGACCGGGTCGGGCAATCAGCCCCAGCATTTT,CASSWTGSGNQPQHF
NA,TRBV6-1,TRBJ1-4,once,TGTGCCAGCAGTGGGGACACTTCTAATGAAAAACTGTTTTTT,CASSGDTSNEKLFF
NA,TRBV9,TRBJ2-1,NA,TGTGCCAGCAGCCCCGGCGCGGCCCCCTACAATGAGCAGTTCTTC,CASSPGAAPYNEQFF
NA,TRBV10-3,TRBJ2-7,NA,TGTGCCATCAGTGAAGGCTCCTACGAGCAGTACTTC,CAISEGSYEQYF
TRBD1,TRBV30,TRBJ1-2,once,TGTGCCTGGAGTGTACAGGGGGCCCGGAGATTC,CAWSVQGARRF
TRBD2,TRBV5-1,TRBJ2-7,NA,TGCGCCAGCAGCTTAACCGGGACTAGCGGGAGCGAGCAGTACTTC,CASSLTGTSGSEQYF
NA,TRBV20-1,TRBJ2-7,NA,TGCAGTGCCAGCGAGGCCTACGAGCAGTACTTC,CSASEAYEQYF
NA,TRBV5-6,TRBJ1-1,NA,TGTGCCAGCAGCTTTGCAGACAGGGAAGCTTTCTTT,CASSFADREAFF
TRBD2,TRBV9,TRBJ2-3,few,TGTGCCAGCAGCCCCCCCAGCGGGAGTGTAGATACGCAGTATTTT,CASSPPSGSVDTQYF
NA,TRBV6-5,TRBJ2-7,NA,TGTGCCAGCAGTTACTCGGCGGGATTTGGAGAGCAGTACTTC,CASSYSAGFGEQYF
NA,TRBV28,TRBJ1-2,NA,TGTGCCAGTCTGGCGGGGGGAGACTATGGCTACACCTTC,CASLAGGDYGYTF
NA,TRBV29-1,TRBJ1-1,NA,TGCAGCGTTGGGACACGGATGAACACTGAAGCTTTCTTT,CSVGTRMNTEAFF
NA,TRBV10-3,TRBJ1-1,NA,TGTGCCATCAGTGAGTCTGGGTTAAACACTGAAGCTTTCTTT,CAISESGLNTEAFF
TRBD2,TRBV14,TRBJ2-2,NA,TGTGCCAGCAGCCAAGCTAGCGGGAATGGCGGCACCGGGGAGCTGTTTTTT,CASSQASGNGGTGELFF
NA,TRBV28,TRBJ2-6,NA,TGTGCCAGCAGTCTCGGCGGCTCTGGGGCCAACGTCCTGACTTTC,CASSLGGSGANVLTF
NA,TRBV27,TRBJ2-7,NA,TGTGCCAGCAGGGCCCCCGTTACAGGCCCGAGCTCCTACGAGCAGTACTTC,CASRAPVTGPSSYEQYF
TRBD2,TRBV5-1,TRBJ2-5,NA,TGCGCCAGCAGCTTTCGGACTAGCGGCGAAGAGACCCAGTACTTC,CASSFRTSGEETQYF
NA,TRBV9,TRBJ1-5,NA,TGTGCCAGCAGCCGCGGGGTTAGCAGCAATCAGCCCCAGCATTTT,CASSRGVSSNQPQHF
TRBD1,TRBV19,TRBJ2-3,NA,TGTGCCAGTAAAGACAGGGACCACACAGATACGCAGTATTTT,CASKDRDHTDTQYF
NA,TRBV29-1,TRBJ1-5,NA,TGCAGCGCCGGACAGAGCAATCAGCCCCAGCATTTT,CSAGQSNQPQHF
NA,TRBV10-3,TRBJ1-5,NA,TGTGCCATCAGTGAGGGGCAGTTGCAGCCCCAGCATTTT,CAISEGQLQPQHF
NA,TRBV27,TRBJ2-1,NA,TGTGCCAGCAGTTCCCTCGGAGGGACAGAGGCGAACAATGAGCAGTTCTTC,CASSSLGGTEANNEQFF
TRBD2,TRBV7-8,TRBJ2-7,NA,TGTGCCAGCAGCCCTTTCTCGGGACTAGCGGGCCACGAGCAGTACTTC,CASSPFSGLAGHEQYF
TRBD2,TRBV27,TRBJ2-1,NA,TGTGCCAGCAGTTCAACTGGCGGGAGGATCCACAATGAGCAGTTCTTC,CASSSTGGRIHNEQFF
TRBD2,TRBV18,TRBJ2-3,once,TGTGCCAGCTCAGATGGGACTAGCGCCATTCAATGGACGCAGTATTTT,CASSDGTSAIQWTQYF
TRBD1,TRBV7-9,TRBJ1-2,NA,TGTGCCAGCAGCAAGGGGACAGACTTTAACTATGGCTACACCTTC,CASSKGTDFNYGYTF
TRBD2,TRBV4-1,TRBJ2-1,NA,TGCGCCAGCAGCCAAGATGGTAGGGGAGGGCCAAGGGGGCAGTTCTTC,CASSQDGRGGPRGQFF
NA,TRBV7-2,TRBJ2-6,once,TGTGCCAGCAGCTTAAGTAACTCTGGGGCCAACGTCCTGACTTTC,CASSLSNSGANVLTF
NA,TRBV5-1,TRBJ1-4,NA,TGCGCCAGCAGCTTGGGGTCAACTAATGAAAAACTGTTTTTT,CASSLGSTNEKLFF
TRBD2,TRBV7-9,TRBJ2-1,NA,TGTGCCAGCAGCGCGAGCGGGAACCCCTACAATGAGCAGTTCTTC,CASSASGNPYNEQFF
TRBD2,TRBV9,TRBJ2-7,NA,TGTGCCAGCAGCGTAGAAGCGGGAGTGGGCGAGCAGTACTTC,CASSVEAGVGEQYF
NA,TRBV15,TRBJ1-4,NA,TGTGCCACCAGCAGAGGGGAGTTTATTGAAAAACTGTTTTTT,CATSRGEFIEKLFF
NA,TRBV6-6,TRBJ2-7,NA,TGTGCCAGCAGTCGGCGCTATTATAACTACGAGCAGTACTTC,CASSRRYYNYEQYF
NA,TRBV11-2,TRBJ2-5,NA,TGTGCCAGCAGCCCGGGTGGAGGAGAGACCCAGTACTTC,CASSPGGGETQYF
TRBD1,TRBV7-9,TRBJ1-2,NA,TGTGCCAGCAGCTCAGACAGGGCGCTCAACTATGGCTACACCTTC,CASSSDRALNYGYTF